This T cell receptor (beta chain) was observed in a study of vaccination and CD4 T cells after COVID-19. Cultured CD4+ T-cell DNA underwent Oncomine TCR Beta short-read sequencing. TCRdb used MiXCR to reprocess the PCR reads, holding one entry per CDR3 protein. Here the sample spans around 16,000 distinct CDR3 sequences, roughly 50% being singletons. Trimming left V 4 bases short and J 13 bases short, with 14 bases between. Looked up from germline, CDR1 is ENHRY and CDR2 is SYGVKD. The CDR3 runs to 12 residues. The sample's treatment: approximately 11-day PBMC culture with coronavirus spike peptide pools or control peptides (ViraFEST assay). Points on this clonotype: Antigen unknown.

The chain couples TRBV10-3 to TRBJ2-1, with a tentative D call TRBD2 (5 bases). This receptor was obtained from a human donor who had recovered from COVID-19. Sequences were obtained from CD4+ T cells from blood, cultured in vitro. The chain's CDR3 is CAISAPDFNQFF. The CDR3 nucleotides are TGTGCCATCAGTGCCCCGGACTTTAATCAGTTCTTC.